Listed here is a single T cell receptor beta chain. The CDR3 extends over 13 amino acids. The junction had 3 bases not matched to a gene; V was cut back by 3 bases and J by 6 bases. The germline gives CDR1 SGHNT, CDR2 YENEEA. The Seattle site enrolled patients during active infection and followed them longitudinally. The sample originates from a study of blood T cell repertoires in COVID-19. Turning to the study itself: From T cells, B-cell-depleted T cells, or PBMCs came the material, which was cDNA or gDNA.

Sequencing was performed with immunoSEQ multiplex PCR; in TCRdb, only in-frame clones are kept and a portion is missing. Counted here are about 120,000 clones, approximately 85% occurring once; the ten biggest clones make up approximately 17%. The receptor's source is a man under 40 with COVID-19, enrolled during active disease. Material: peripheral blood. The chain joins TRBV11-3 to TRBJ1-1; 8 bases are shared with TRBD1. The CDR3 loop is CASSFPGGPEAFF. CDR3 nucleotides: TGTGCCAGCAGCTTCCCAGGGGGCCCTGAAGCTTTCTTT.